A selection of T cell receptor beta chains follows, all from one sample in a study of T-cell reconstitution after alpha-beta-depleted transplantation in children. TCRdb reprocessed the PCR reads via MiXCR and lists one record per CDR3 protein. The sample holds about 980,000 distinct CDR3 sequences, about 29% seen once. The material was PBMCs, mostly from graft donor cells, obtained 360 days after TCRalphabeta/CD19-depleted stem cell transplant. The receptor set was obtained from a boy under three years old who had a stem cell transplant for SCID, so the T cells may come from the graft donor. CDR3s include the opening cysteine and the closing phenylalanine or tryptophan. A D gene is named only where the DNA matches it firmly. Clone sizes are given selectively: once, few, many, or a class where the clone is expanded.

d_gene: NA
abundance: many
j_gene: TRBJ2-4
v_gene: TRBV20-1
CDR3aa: CSARPSNRAVKNIQYF
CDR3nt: TGCAGTGCTAGACCCTCCAACAGGGCGGTCAAAAACATTCAGTACTTC

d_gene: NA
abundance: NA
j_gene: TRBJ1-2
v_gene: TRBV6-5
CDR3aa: CASSYSRTGGLGYGYTF
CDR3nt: TGTGCCAGCAGTTACTCTCGAACGGGGGGCTTAGGCTATGGCTACACCTTC

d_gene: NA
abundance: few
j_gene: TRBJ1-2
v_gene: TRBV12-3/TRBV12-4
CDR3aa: CASSLGSRAPYGYTF
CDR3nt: TGTGCCAGCAGTTTAGGCTCCCGGGCACCCTATGGCTACACCTTC

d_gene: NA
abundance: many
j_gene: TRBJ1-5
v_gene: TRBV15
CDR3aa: CATSRGGRIPNSNQPQHF
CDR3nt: TGTGCCACCAGCAGAGGAGGACGGATACCAAATAGCAATCAGCCCCAGCATTTT

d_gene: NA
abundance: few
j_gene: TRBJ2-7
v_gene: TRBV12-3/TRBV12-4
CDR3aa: CASSFGPRQYF
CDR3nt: TGTGCCAGCAGTTTTGGTCCGCGGCAGTACTTC

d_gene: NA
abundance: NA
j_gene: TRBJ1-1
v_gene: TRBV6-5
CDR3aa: CASSYSSERDTEAFF
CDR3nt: TGTGCCAGCAGTTACTCGAGTGAGCGGGACACTGAAGCTTTCTTT

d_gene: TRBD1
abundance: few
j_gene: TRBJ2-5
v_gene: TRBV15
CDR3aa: CATGGQGRVQETQYF
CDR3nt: TGTGCCACCGGGGGACAGGGCCGGGTCCAAGAGACCCAGTACTTC

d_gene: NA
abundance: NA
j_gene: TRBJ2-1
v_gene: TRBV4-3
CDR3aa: CASSQVEGVGYNEQFF
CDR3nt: TGCGCCAGCAGCCAAGTAGAGGGGGTCGGGTACAATGAGCAGTTCTTC

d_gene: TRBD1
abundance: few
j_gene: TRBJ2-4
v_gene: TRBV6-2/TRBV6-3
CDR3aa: CASSYSGQAHGTKNIQYF
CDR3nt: TGTGCCAGCAGTTACTCGGGACAGGCGCATGGGACCAAAAACATTCAGTACTTC

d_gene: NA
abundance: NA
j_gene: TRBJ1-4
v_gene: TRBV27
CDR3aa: CASSSAGPNEKLFF
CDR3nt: TGTGCCAGCAGTTCGGCTGGTCCTAATGAAAAACTGTTTTTT

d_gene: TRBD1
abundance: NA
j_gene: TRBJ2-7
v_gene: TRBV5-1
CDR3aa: CASSYRRDRGRNEQYF
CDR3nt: TGCGCCAGCAGCTACCGAAGGGACAGGGGGCGGAACGAGCAGTACTTC

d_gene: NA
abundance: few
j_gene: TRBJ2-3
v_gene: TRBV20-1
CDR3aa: CSATPLREKGTDTQYF
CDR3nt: TGCAGTGCCACACCTTTGAGGGAGAAGGGCACAGATACGCAGTATTTT

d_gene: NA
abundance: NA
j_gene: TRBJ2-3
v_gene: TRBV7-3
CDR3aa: CASLPHGGRADTQYF
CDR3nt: TGTGCCAGCCTCCCCCACGGGGGGCGGGCAGATACGCAGTATTTT

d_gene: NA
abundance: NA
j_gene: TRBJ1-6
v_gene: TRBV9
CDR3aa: CASTVDPQGTSPLHF
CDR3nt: TGTGCCAGCACCGTAGACCCCCAGGGTACTTCACCCCTCCACTTT

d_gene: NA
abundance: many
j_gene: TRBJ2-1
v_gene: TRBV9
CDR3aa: CASGSGIEDNEQFF
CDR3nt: TGTGCCAGTGGGTCGGGGATAGAGGACAATGAGCAGTTCTTC

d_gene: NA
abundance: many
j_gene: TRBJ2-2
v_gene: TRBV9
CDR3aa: CASSVGGSNTGELFF
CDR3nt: TGTGCCAGCAGCGTAGGGGGCTCGAACACCGGGGAGCTGTTTTTT

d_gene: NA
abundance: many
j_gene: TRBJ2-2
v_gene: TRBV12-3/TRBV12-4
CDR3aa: CASSRPGGELFF
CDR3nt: TGTGCCAGCAGCCGACCGGGGGGGGAGCTGTTTTTT

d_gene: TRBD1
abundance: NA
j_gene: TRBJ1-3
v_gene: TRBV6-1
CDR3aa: CASSEGGQRTIYF
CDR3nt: TGTGCCAGCAGTGAAGGGGGACAGAGAACCATATATTTT

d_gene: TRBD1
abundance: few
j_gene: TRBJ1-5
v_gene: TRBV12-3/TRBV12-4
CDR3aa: CASRIDRASYSNQPQHF
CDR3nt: TGTGCCAGCAGGATTGACAGGGCGAGTTATAGCAATCAGCCCCAGCATTTT

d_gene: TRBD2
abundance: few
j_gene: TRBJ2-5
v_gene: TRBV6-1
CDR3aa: CASSEGTSGGETQYF
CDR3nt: TGTGCCAGCAGTGAGGGTACTAGCGGGGGAGAGACCCAGTACTTC

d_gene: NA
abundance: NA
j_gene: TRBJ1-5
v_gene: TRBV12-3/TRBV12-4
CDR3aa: CASSSAPRGRPQHF
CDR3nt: TGTGCCAGCAGTTCCGCCCCCAGGGGTCGGCCCCAGCATTTT

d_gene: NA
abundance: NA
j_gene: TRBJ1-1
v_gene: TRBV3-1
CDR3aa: CASSRRTVIGTEAFF
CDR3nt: TGTGCCAGCAGCCGAAGGACAGTGATCGGCACTGAAGCTTTCTTT

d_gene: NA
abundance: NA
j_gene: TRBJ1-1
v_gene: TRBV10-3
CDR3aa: CAISSPTLGDTEAFF
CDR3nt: TGTGCCATCAGTTCCCCGACTTTGGGGGACACTGAAGCTTTCTTT

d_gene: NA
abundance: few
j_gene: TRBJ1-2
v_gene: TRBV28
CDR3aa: CASSSWTVYGYTF
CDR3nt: TGTGCCAGCAGTTCTTGGACAGTCTATGGCTACACCTTC

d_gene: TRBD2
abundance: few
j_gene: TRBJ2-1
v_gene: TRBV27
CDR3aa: CASSLPSGGSSYNEQFF
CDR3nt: TGTGCCAGCAGTTTACCTAGCGGGGGTAGCTCCTACAATGAGCAGTTCTTC

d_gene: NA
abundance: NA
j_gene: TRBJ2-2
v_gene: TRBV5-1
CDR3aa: CASSLAGTYNTGELFF
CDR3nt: TGCGCCAGCAGCTTGGCCGGGACTTACAACACCGGGGAGCTGTTTTTT

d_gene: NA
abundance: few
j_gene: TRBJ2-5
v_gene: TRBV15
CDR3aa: CATSRRNGGTSETQYF
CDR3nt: TGTGCCACCAGCAGGAGAAACGGCGGGACCTCGGAGACCCAGTACTTC

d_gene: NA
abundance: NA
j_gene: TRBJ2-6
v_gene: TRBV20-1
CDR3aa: CSALRSGANVLTF
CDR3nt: TGCAGTGCCTTGAGATCTGGGGCCAACGTCCTGACTTTC

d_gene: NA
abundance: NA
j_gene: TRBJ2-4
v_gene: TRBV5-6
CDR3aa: CASSLVGGAHIQYF
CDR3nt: TGTGCCAGCAGCTTGGTGGGGGGGGCACACATTCAGTACTTC

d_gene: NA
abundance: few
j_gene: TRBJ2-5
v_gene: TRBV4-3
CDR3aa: CASSQEGLKGGTQYF
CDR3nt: TGCGCCAGCAGCCAAGAGGGGCTAAAGGGGGGGACCCAGTACTTC

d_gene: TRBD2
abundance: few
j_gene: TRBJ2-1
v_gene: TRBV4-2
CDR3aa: CASSHESGGPLNEQFF
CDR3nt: TGTGCCAGCAGCCATGAAAGCGGGGGGCCCTTGAATGAGCAGTTCTTC

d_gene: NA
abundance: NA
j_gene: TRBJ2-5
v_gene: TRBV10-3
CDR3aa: CAISDVGTAETQYF
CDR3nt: TGTGCCATCAGTGATGTCGGTACAGCAGAGACCCAGTACTTC

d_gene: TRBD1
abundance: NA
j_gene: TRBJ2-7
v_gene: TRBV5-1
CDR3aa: CASSLVAGGPGEQYF
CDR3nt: TGCGCCAGCAGCCTAGTGGCAGGGGGACCGGGGGAGCAGTACTTC

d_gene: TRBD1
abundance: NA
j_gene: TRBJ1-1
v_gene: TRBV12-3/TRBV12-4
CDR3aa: CASSEMDRMNTEAFF
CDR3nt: TGTGCCAGCAGTGAGATGGACAGGATGAACACTGAAGCTTTCTTT

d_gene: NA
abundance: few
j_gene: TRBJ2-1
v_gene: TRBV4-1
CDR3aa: CASSQVDSYNEQFF
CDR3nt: TGCGCCAGCAGCCAAGTCGACAGCTACAATGAGCAGTTCTTC

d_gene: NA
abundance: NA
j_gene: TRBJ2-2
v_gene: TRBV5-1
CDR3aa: CASSLAVGLTANTGELFF
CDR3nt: TGCGCCAGCAGCTTGGCCGTGGGACTGACCGCGAACACCGGGGAGCTGTTTTTT

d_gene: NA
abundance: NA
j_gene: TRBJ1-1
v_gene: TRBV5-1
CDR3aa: CASSLTVPNTEAFF
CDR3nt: TGCGCCAGCAGCTTGACGGTACCTAACACTGAAGCTTTCTTT

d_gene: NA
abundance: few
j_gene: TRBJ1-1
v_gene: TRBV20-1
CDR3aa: CSARMFFGNTEAFF
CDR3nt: TGCAGTGCTAGAATGTTTTTTGGGAACACTGAAGCTTTCTTT

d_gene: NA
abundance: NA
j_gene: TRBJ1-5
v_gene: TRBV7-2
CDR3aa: CASSPTRDQPQHF
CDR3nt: TGTGCCAGCAGCCCAACCCGAGATCAGCCCCAGCATTTT

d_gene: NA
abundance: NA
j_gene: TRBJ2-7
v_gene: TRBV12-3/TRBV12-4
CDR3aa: CASSWGVGYEQYF
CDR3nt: TGTGCCAGCAGTTGGGGCGTGGGCTACGAGCAGTACTTC

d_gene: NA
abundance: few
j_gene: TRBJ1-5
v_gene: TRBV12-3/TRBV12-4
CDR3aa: CASTLGLSNQPQHF
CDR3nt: TGTGCCAGCACCCTGGGACTTAGCAATCAGCCCCAGCATTTT

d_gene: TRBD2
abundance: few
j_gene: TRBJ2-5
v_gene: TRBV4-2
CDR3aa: CASSQEASSTGGEEETQYF
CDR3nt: TGTGCCAGCAGCCAAGAAGCGTCGTCCACGGGAGGTGAGGAAGAGACCCAGTACTTC

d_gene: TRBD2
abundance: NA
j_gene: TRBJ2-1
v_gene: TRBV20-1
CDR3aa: CSASGGAGYNEQFF
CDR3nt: TGCAGTGCTAGCGGGGGGGCGGGTTACAATGAGCAGTTCTTC